This T cell receptor (beta chain) was observed in a study of cytomegalovirus exposure and HLA in healthy donors. The primer mix had 60 Vbeta and 13 Jbeta primers. Generated by immunoSEQ multiplex PCR, the TCRdb table keeps only in-frame clones and is missing some. The sample has 84,000 or so clones; roughly 79% are singletons. On this clone: The antigen remains unidentified.

This CDR3 is built from 12 residues. Per the germline V gene, CDR1 is GTSNPN and CDR2 is SVGIG (reference sequence). The germline V and J ends were trimmed by 2 bases and 5 bases, with 9 bases remaining between them. Study-wide findings and caveats: High sensitivity and specificity were reportedly achieved when the classifier diagnosed cytomegalovirus status. TCR beta V- and J-gene trimming, according to a later analysis, was linked to a missense DCLRE1C variant.

The rearrangement uses TRBV30 and TRBJ1-2; D possibly corresponds to TRBD1 (5 bases). The sample comprised PBMCs. This TCR was recovered from a male donor in good health and CMV-seronegative. Here the CDR3 reads CAWSPSGYGYTF. The CDR3 coding sequence is TGTGCCTGGAGTCCTTCAGGGTATGGCTACACCTTC.